This TCR beta chain is from a study of T cells in localized non-small cell lung cancer. The data were produced by immunoSEQ multiplex PCR, yet TCRdb's version contains in-frame clones alone and is incomplete. The table has tens of thousands of clones, around 87% seen once; the top ten hold about 16%. Germline-derived CDR1 and CDR2 are SGHAT and FQNNGV. V shed 6 bases and J shed 4 bases, with 12 bases lying between them. The CDR3 covers 13 residues. This sequence was found in a female donor with stage II lung adenocarcinoma. Sample: PBMCs, taken before any cancer treatment. The rearrangement joins TRBV11-2 to TRBJ1-1; TRBD1 might be the D (6 bases). CDR3 residues: CASSRQVGTEAFF. In DNA, the CDR3 is TGTGCCAGCAGTCGACAGGTAGGCACTGAAGCTTTCTTT.